These 23 T cell receptor beta chains were sequenced from one sample in a study of shared clonotypes between healthy human individuals. Only in-frame clones appear in the TCRdb table, and some are missing; sequencing was by immunoSEQ multiplex PCR. The sample has about half a million clones; 60% to 80% are singletons. The material sequenced was PBMCs. Receptor source: a woman aged 40-49 years in good health. Some clones in this sample may be carry-over from other donors' samples.

This rearrangement joins TRBV2 to TRBJ2-4; perhaps D is TRBD1 or TRBD2 (5 bases each). CDR1 and CDR2 (germline): SNHLY, FYNNEI. V gave up 4 bases and J gave up 15 bases, with 25 bases separating them. The CDR3 spans 15 residues. The CDR3 reads CASSVEGRVAHEPYF. CDR3 nucleotide sequence: TGTGCCAGCAGTGTCGAGGGCAGGGTGGCCCACGAGCCGTACTTC.

The gene calls are TRBV25-1 and TRBJ2-1, with D possibly matching TRBD2 (5 bases). The CDR3 runs 14 residues. V was trimmed by 5 bases and J by 5 bases, leaving 13 bases between them. CDR1 is MGHDK and CDR2 is SYGVNS in the germline V gene. The CDR3 spells CASSLLGRDNEQFF. CDR3 DNA: TGTGCCAGCAGTTTACTAGGGAGAGACAATGAGCAGTTCTTC.

V usage is TRBV7-2 and J usage is TRBJ1-1, with D tentatively TRBD1 (6 bases). The CDR3 runs 15 residues. Germline CDR1 SGHTA, CDR2 FQGNSA. Trimming removed 2 bases from V and 11 bases from J, with 21 bases in between. The CDR3 nucleotides are TGTGCCAGCAGCTTACTAGTAGGGGGGCGATCGCCTGCTTTCTTT. Translating gives CASSLLVGGRSPAFF.

This clone was recorded a few times. The chain joins TRBV6-5 to TRBJ2-7; D is unclear. Germline lookup yields CDR1 MNHEY and CDR2 SVGAGI. The CDR3 totals 15 residues. V lost 0 bases to trimming and J lost 0 bases, with 9 bases between them. The CDR3 protein is CASSYSLDSSYEQYF. In DNA, the CDR3 is TGTGCCAGCAGTTACTCCCTCGACTCCTCCTACGAGCAGTACTTC.

Only one count was recorded for this clone. One end of the junction does not line up with germline, which may come from a read error. Other DNA sequences in the sample encode the same CDR3. The V call is TRBV29-1, the J call TRBJ1-2; a possible D gene is TRBD1 (5 bases). Per germline, CDR1 SQVTM and CDR2 ANQGSEA. The CDR3 runs to 13 residues. The CDR3 loop reads CSVGVSGDYGYTF. CDR3 bases: TGCAGCGTGGGGGTTTCGGGCGACTATGGCTACACCTTT.

The genes are TRBV27 and TRBJ2-3, with 9 bases identical to TRBD2. The CDR3 loop spans 18 amino acids. CDR1 and CDR2 from the germline V gene are MNHEY and SMNVEV (reference sequence). Losses at the gene ends were 2 bases for V and 4 bases for J; bases not matched to a gene: 13. The chain's CDR3 is CASSLNPPGTSSPDTQYF. In nucleotides, the CDR3 is TGTGCCAGCAGTTTAAATCCCCCGGGGACTAGCTCCCCAGATACGCAGTATTTT.

The rearrangement uses TRBV27 and TRBJ1-1; TRBD1 is a possible D gene (6 bases). V was pared by 3 bases and J by 3 bases, with 11 bases between. CDR1 and CDR2 (germline): MNHEY, SMNVEV (reference sequence). This CDR3 comprises 14 residues. CDR3 sequence reads: CASSFGGHYTEAFF. As DNA, the CDR3 is TGTGCCAGCAGTTTTGGGGGACATTACACTGAAGCTTTCTTT.

This rearrangement joins TRBV5-4 to TRBJ2-3; D remains unclear. Germline CDR1 and CDR2: SGHNT and YYREEE (reference sequence). Trimming cost V 3 bases and J 4 bases, with 9 bases left between them. This CDR3 comprises 13 residues. The DNA of the CDR3 is TGTGCCAGCAGCTCCCCTAGGTCAGATACGCAGTATTTT. Translation: CASSSPRSDTQYF.

V gene TRBV27 combines with J gene TRBJ2-1, with unresolved D. V shed 2 bases and J shed 4 bases, with 15 bases lying between them. Germline V CDR1 and CDR2: MNHEY, SMNVEV (reference sequence). This CDR3 region has 16 residues. The CDR3 here is CASSLMMASSYNEQFF. DNA of the CDR3: TGTGCCAGCAGTTTAATGATGGCGAGCTCTTACAATGAGCAGTTCTTC.

This rearrangement joins TRBV7-9 to TRBJ1-2; D is unclear. Trimming cost V 1 base and J 9 bases, with 15 bases left between them. The CDR3 is made up of 14 amino acids. Germline V CDR1 and CDR2: SEHNR, FQNEAQ (reference sequence). For the CDR3, the DNA is TGTGCCAGCAGCTTAGACGTACCCCCTAAAAGCTACACCTTC. This translates into CASSLDVPPKSYTF.

Points on this clone: This clone may be a read error of a much larger clone one base away. The chain employs TRBV2 and TRBJ1-1; maybe TRBD1 (5 bases). The V gene's germline CDR1 is SNHLY and CDR2 FYNNEI. The CDR3 extends over 12 amino acids. The CDR3: CAAGKGPTEAFF. The CDR3 DNA is TGTGCAGCCGGGAAGGGGCCCACTGAAGCTTTCTTT.

This clone appeared once. The chain couples TRBV4-2 to TRBJ1-2, with D hard to call. Trimming pared 0 bases from V and 0 bases from J, leaving 11 bases between. CDR3 length: 16 residues. From germline, CDR1 is LGHNA and CDR2 YNFKEQ. DNA of the CDR3: TGTGCCAGCAGCCAAGATTATGGAGACTCTAACTATGGCTACACCTTC. Its protein is CASSQDYGDSNYGYTF.

The chain couples TRBV28 to TRBJ2-7, with D maybe TRBD2 (5 bases). The germline V and J ends were trimmed by 7 bases and 7 bases, with 14 bases remaining between them. CDR3 length equals 12 residues. The germline V gene encodes CDR1 MDHEN and CDR2 SYDVKM. The CDR3 sequence: CASTTTSGEQYF. The CDR3 nucleotides are TGTGCCAGCACCACAACCTCGGGGGAGCAGTACTTC.

The chain couples TRBV6-5 to TRBJ2-7; no clear D gene. Germline V CDR1 and CDR2: MNHEY, SVGAGI. The CDR3 runs 15 residues. Trimming left V 2 bases short and J 0 bases short, with 11 bases between. DNA of the CDR3: TGTGCCAGCAGTTACGGTTACAGCAGCTCCTACGAGCAGTACTTC. Its protein product is CASSYGYSSSYEQYF.

J is TRBJ2-7 and V is TRBV7-2, with D possibly TRBD2 on 5 matching bases. CDR1 and CDR2 from the germline V gene are SGHTA and FQGNSA. This CDR3 spans 14 amino acids. The V end was cut by 5 bases, the J end by 2 bases, with 13 bases between. CDR3 sequence (DNA): TGTGCCAGCAGCCCCTACTCTAGCCCCTACGAGCAGTACTTC. It encodes CASSPYSSPYEQYF.

The chain has TRBV18 and TRBJ1-1; D is unclear. Trimming took 3 bases from V and 4 from J, leaving 6 bases between them. This CDR3 spans 12 amino acids. From germline, CDR1 is KGHSH and CDR2 LQKENI. The chain's CDR3 is CASSPDRTEAFF. CDR3 coding DNA: TGTGCCAGCTCACCTGACCGCACTGAAGCTTTCTTT.

The chain links TRBV11-2 to TRBJ2-7, with D tentatively TRBD2 (6 bases). Between the trimmed V and J ends, which lost 5 bases and 1 base, there was a span of 18 bases. The CDR3 spans 16 residues. The germline CDR1 and CDR2 sequences are SGHAT and FQNNGV. CDR3: CASSLGDSRGSYEQYF. The CDR3 nucleotides are TGTGCCAGCAGCCTGGGGGACTCCCGGGGTTCCTACGAGCAGTACTTC.

This chain joins TRBV4-1 and TRBJ2-4; 9 bases line up with TRBD2. The trim removed 0 bases at V and 9 bases at J, leaving 12 bases unmatched. CDR1 is MGHRA and CDR2 is YSYEKL in the germline V gene. The CDR3 totals 17 residues. In nucleotides, the CDR3 is TGCGCCAGCAGCCAAGATCTCGGCGGGAGGGCGGACGGCATTCAGTACTTC. It is translated as CASSQDLGGRADGIQYF.

CDR3 bases: TGTGCCAGTAGTCCTAGGGTCCATGAGCAGTTCTTC. As protein: CASSPRVHEQFF. The chain carries TRBV19 and TRBJ2-1, with D hard to call. Germline lookup yields CDR1 LNHDA and CDR2 SQIVND (reference sequence). There are 12 residues in the CDR3. V was pared by 5 bases and J by 8 bases, with 10 bases between.

The chain has TRBV11-2 and TRBJ1-2; 7 nucleotides match TRBD1. With V trimmed by 1 base and J by 0 bases, 8 bases remained unmatched. The CDR3 covers 17 residues. Germline values: CDR1 SGHAT, CDR2 FQNNGV. The chain's CDR3 is CASSLAGGKIANYGYTF. CDR3 nucleotides: TGTGCCAGCAGCTTAGCAGGGGGGAAAATAGCTAACTATGGCTACACCTTC. The full variable domain, rest sourced from reference TRBV11-2 and TRBJ1-2, is EAGVAQSPRYKIIEKRQSVAFWCNPISGHATLYWYQQILGQGPKLLIQFQNNGVVDDSQLPKDRFSAERLKGVDSTLKIQPAKLEDSAVYLCASSLAGGKIANYGYTFGSGTRLTVV.

This clone has a single count. Possible read error: a much larger clone is one base away. The chain is built from TRBV6-5 and TRBJ2-3; 13 positions agree with TRBD2. Germline CDR1 and CDR2: MNHEY and SVGAGI. Trimming removed 5 bases from V and 4 bases from J; junction bases left unmatched: 0. This CDR3 is 14 amino acids long. CDR3 DNA: TGTGCCAGCAGTGGACTAGCGGGAGCAGATACGCAGTATTTT. Amino acids: CASSGLAGADTQYF.

V usage is TRBV5-1 and J usage is TRBJ2-5; 11 bases are a match to TRBD1. CDR1 SGHRS and CDR2 YFSETQ come from the germline V gene. CDR3 size: 18 residues. Losses at the gene ends were 2 bases for V and 4 bases for J; bases not matched to a gene: 13. CDR3 region: CASSFPGTGGDAIETQYF. CDR3 bases: TGCGCCAGCAGCTTCCCCGGGACAGGGGGTGACGCAATAGAGACCCAGTACTTC. The whole variable domain, remainder taken from reference TRBV5-1 and TRBJ2-5, is KAGVTQTPRYLIKTRGQQVTLSCSPISGHRSVSWYQQTPGQGLQFLFEYFSETQRNKGNFPGRFSGRQFSNSRSEMNVSTLELGDSALYLCASSFPGTGGDAIETQYFGPGTRLLVL.

The rearrangement joins TRBV6-5 to TRBJ2-2; D tentatively fits TRBD1 or TRBD2 (7 bases each). Trimming pared 7 bases from V and 3 bases from J, leaving 15 bases between. This CDR3 comprises 15 residues. Germline V lookup: CDR1 MNHEY, CDR2 SVGAGI. The CDR3 region is CASKTGRVDTGELFF. DNA of the CDR3: TGTGCCAGCAAGACAGGGAGGGTGGACACCGGGGAGCTGTTTTTT.